This T cell receptor beta chain was captured in a study of molecular identifiers for immune sequencing clone quantification. The germline gives CDR1 GTSNPN, CDR2 SVGIG (reference sequence). V was cut by 0 bases and J by 8 bases, with 12 bases left in between. The CDR3 has 13 amino acids. TCRdb itself ran the PCR reads through MiXCR, one entry per CDR3 protein. Among over 600,000 distinct CDR3 sequences, less than 20% were seen once, and the ten largest hold 0.75% to 0.95%. Note on this clonotype: A much bigger clone sits one base away, suggesting this may be a read error.

The TCR was taken from a human donor in good health. Some libraries in this study had Jurkat cell RNA spiked in. The sample was naive CD8+ T cells from blood, with Jurkat cell RNA spiked in. Subset noted: FACS-sorted CD8+CD4-CCR7+CD45RA+ naive T cells. The genes are TRBV30 and TRBJ2-3; D assignment may be TRBD1 or TRBD2 (5 bases each). Here the CDR3 reads CAWSVITGGTQYF. For the CDR3, the DNA is TGTGCCTGGAGTGTAATCACTGGGGGTACGCAGTATTTT. Full variable domain (rest looked up from reference TRBV30 and TRBJ2-3): SQTIHQWPATLVQPVGSPLSLECTVEGTSNPNLYWYRQAAGRGLQLLFYSVGIGQISSEVPQNLSASRPQDRQFILSSKKLLLSDSGFYLCAWSVITGGTQYFGPGTRLTVL.